The clone carrying this T cell receptor (beta chain) was counted ten times or more. Its antigen remains unidentified. Healthy Caucasian individuals from Russia aged about 6 to 100 were enrolled as donors. The CDR3 totals 15 residues. V lost 6 bases, J lost 0 bases, and 13 bases lay in between. This entry comes from a study of blood T cells in healthy people across ages. Study results and limitations: Versus aged donors, long-lived donors had higher diversity and more naive CD4+ cells.

A second PCR of about 7 to 12 cycles used a sample-barcoded 5' primer and a J-beta primer mix. TCRdb redid the calling of the 5' RACE reads with MiXCR, one entry per CDR3 protein. The repertoire consists of some 370,000 distinct CDR3 sequences, with more than 45% occurring once and the leading ten covering 45% to 55%. The receptor was derived from a man in his 60s in good health. The sample was blood. This chain joins TRBV12-3 or TRBV12-4 and TRBJ2-3, with D possibly matching TRBD2 (7 bases). CDR3 region: CASRRGGISTDTQYF. CDR3 nucleotides: TGTGCCAGCAGGCGCGGGGGCATTAGCACAGATACGCAGTATTTT.